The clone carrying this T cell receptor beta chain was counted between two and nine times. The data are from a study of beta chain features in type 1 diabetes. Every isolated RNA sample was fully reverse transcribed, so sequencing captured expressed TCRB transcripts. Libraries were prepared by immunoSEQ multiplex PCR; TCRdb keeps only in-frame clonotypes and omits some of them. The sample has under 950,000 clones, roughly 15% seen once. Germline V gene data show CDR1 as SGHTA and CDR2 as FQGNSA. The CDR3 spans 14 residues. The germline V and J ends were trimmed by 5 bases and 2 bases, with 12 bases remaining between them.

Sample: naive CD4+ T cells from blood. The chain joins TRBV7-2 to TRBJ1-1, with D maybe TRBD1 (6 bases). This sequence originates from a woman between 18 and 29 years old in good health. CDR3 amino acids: CASSGRGGNTEAFF. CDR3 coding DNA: TGTGCCAGCAGCGGCCGGGGGGGCAACACTGAAGCTTTCTTT. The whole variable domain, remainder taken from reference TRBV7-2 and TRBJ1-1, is GAGVSQSPSNKVTEKGKDVELRCDPISGHTALYWYRQSLGQGLEFLIYFQGNSAPDKSGLPSDRFSAERTGGSVSTLTIQRTQQEDSAVYLCASSGRGGNTEAFFGQGTRLTVV.